This T cell receptor beta chain appears in the sequencing data of a study of T-cell memory formation after mild COVID-19 (dated by TCRdb to the early 2020s). Describing the broader study: TCR sequence clusters from the two donors were largely donor specific. Two young, previously healthy adult volunteers, one female and one male, were included in the cohort. In two donors, T-cell clones that expanded and contracted after mild COVID-19 were followed by sequencing TCRalpha and TCRbeta repertoires longitudinally. General conclusions and limits of the study: Some responding clones were found in pre-infection memory, which suggests that pre-existing cross-reactive memory T cells took part in the SARS-CoV-2 response. Only two mild cases were covered in the study, and larger cohorts including severe cases with pre-infection samples were considered necessary. Whether the second-wave clones peaking on day 37 were SARS-CoV-2 specific was not confirmed. Clones that contracted from day 15 to 85 showed balanced CD4/CD8 phenotypes, whereas a second wave of clones that expanded from day 15 to 37 leaned towards CD4+. Contracting CD4+ clones were located mainly in the CM and EM memory subsets, whereas CD8+ clones were found to be enriched in EMRA.

Instrument on record: Illumina NovaSeq 6000. TCRalpha and TCRbeta cDNA libraries were constructed by 5'RACE with constant-segment primers, with sample barcodes and unique molecular identifiers being introduced. Trizol reagent was used to extract RNA from every sample. The libraries were amplified in two PCR steps, and the second step added a second sample barcode and Illumina TruSeq adapters. Sequencing of the libraries was done on an Illumina NovaSeq, producing 2 x 150 bp paired-end reads. As for the authors' bioinformatics: Reads were demultiplexed and collapsed into UMI-guided consensus sequences with migec v1.2.7. With mixcr v2.1.11, UMI consensuses were aligned to TRA and TRB V and J templates and assembled into clonotypes. Clonotypes were classified as expanded or contracted when called significant by both edgeR and NoisET, with noise models trained on biological replicates. edgeR calls used a false discovery rate-adjusted p below 0.01 and a log2 fold-change threshold of 1. As an exploratory analysis of dynamics, max-normalized trajectories of the 1000 most abundant clonotypes were examined by PCA with hierarchical clustering. Each responding clone was given a CD4 or CD8 phenotype based on the CD4+ and CD8+ repertoires, which had been sequenced separately. Using fastp at Q25 and MiXCR, TCRdb reprocessed the public reads and kept productive beta chains. All rows with the same CDR3 protein become a single entry with the most common DNA and genes. Here the V and J calls rest on TCRdb's processing, not on the authors' analysis. The sample records under 400,000 distinct CDR3 sequences, about 21% of which are singletons. The top ten hold under 15% of the sample.

This clonotype turned up a few times. Its antigen is unknown. No base quality information exists; no much larger clone differs at one position. Ficoll-Paque density gradient centrifugation was the method used to isolate PBMCs. Sequencing input: PBMCs or a T cell subset sorted from them (not recorded which). This sequence was found in an adult woman who had mild COVID-19 (a few samples of this study predate the infection). The sample titles of this study are shuffled in the database, so cell type and time point are left out; the donor was told from shared clones.

The CDR3 is CSARDREGGKNIQYF. The nucleotides are TGCAGTGCTAGAGATCGAGAAGGGGGCAAAAACATTCAGTACTTC. The chain is encoded by TRBV20-1 joined to TRBJ2-4; tentative D gene TRBD1, with 6 bases matching. The CDR3, from cysteine to phenylalanine, totals 15 residues. The sequence is cut down to CDR3 DNA, 45 bases in frame from base 1. V sheds 0 bases and J sheds 3 bases, leaving 12 bases between their ends. From the germline V gene (reference sequence), CDR1 is DFQATT and CDR2 is SNEGSKA.